This T cell receptor beta chain was documented in a study of CD8+ T cells in alopecia areata. Study-wide results and limits: Tofacitinib did not eliminate many expanded lesional clones from scalp or blood.

Treatment indicated: oral pan-JAK inhibitor, 5-10 mg twice daily. CDR1 is LGHNA and CDR2 is YNFKEQ in the germline V gene. V was clipped by 1 base and J by 5 bases, with 12 bases between them. The length of the CDR3 is 14 residues. Sequencing used cDNA as its template, made by extracting RNA and reverse transcribing it. Assay: immunoSEQ multiplex PCR; the TCRdb copy retains only in-frame clones and omits some. This table has 95,000 to 110,000 clones, roughly 84% appearing once. Regarding this clone: The antigen is unknown.

The receptor's source is a human donor with alopecia areata. The input for sequencing was CD8+ T cells sorted from blood, taken at week 24, from a patient treated with tofacitinib. The rearrangement uses TRBV4-2 and TRBJ2-7; possibly TRBD1 or TRBD2 for D (5 bases each). Here the CDR3 DNA reads TGTGCCAGCAGCCAAGCTTCGGGGCGCGACGAGCAGTACTTC. Its translation: CASSQASGRDEQYF.